This TCR beta chain was documented in a study of T cell repertoires in cytomegalovirus infection. Overall study context: CMV infection together with matching HLA type was indicated by public TCR beta signatures. Whole-study findings and limits: Ex vivo responses were dominated by HLA-C-restricted CMV-specific TCR beta clonotypes.

TCRdb reprocessed the reads via MiXCR and lists one record per CDR3 protein. Of roughly 78,000 distinct CDR3 sequences listed, around 42% are singletons. V dropped 0 bases and J dropped 2 bases, with 11 bases sitting between them. From germline, CDR1 is DFQATT and CDR2 SNEGSKA (reference sequence). The CDR3 length is 14 residues. A few counts support this clonotype. Its antigen is not known. The sequencing used CD8+ T cells from cultured PBMCs, collected from culture after CMV antigen stimulation. The source of this sequence is a human donor in good health (CMV status not recorded). Some clones in this sample may be carry-over from other donors' samples. This chain uses TRBV20-1 with TRBJ2-7, with D unclear. The CDR3 DNA reads TGCAGTGCTAGAGATCGTGGGGTAACCTACGAGCAGTACTTC. This gives the protein CSARDRGVTYEQYF.